A selection of T cell receptor beta chains follows, all from one sample in a study of T-cell reconstitution after alpha-beta-depleted transplantation in children. One entry per CDR3 protein results from TCRdb running MiXCR on the PCR reads. In the table there are about 200,000 distinct CDR3 sequences, approximately 15% of which are singletons. This specimen was PBMCs, mostly from graft donor cells, taken 360 days after TCRalphabeta/CD19-depleted stem cell transplant. The receptor source for this set is a male patient aged 2 to 9 who had a stem cell transplant for acute lymphoblastic leukemia, so the T cells may come from the graft donor. The CDR3 runs from the conserved cysteine through the conserved F or W. D genes are given only for firm matches. Size is omitted from some rows. Given values are once, few, many or a class for expanded clones.

>TRBJ2-3|-|TRBV20-1|-
CSARDEGTLGPDTQYF
TGCAGTGCTAGAGATGAGGGGACTCTCGGCCCAGATACGCAGTATTTT
>TRBJ2-1|TRBD2|TRBV4-2|-
CASSQGTSGPHSYNEQFF
TGTGCCAGCAGCCAGGGGACTAGCGGGCCCCACTCCTACAATGAGCAGTTCTTC
>TRBJ1-1|-|TRBV27|many
CASSLEAGYNTEAFF
TGTGCCAGCAGTTTAGAAGCGGGGTATAACACTGAAGCTTTCTTT
>TRBJ1-2|-|TRBV11-2|once
CASSLVLREGVVGLQETF
TGTGCCAGCAGCTTAGTACTGCGAGAGGGGGTGGTAGGTCTGCAGGAGACCTTC
>TRBJ2-2|TRBD1|TRBV25-1|-
CASGSGTGWGELFF
TGTGCCAGCGGATCCGGGACAGGGTGGGGGGAGCTGTTTTTT
>TRBJ2-7|TRBD2|TRBV5-1|few
CASSFPGEGPYEQYF
TGCGCCAGCAGCTTCCCGGGGGAGGGGCCCTACGAGCAGTACTTC
>TRBJ1-1|-|TRBV7-9|-
CASSPEREAFF
TGTGCCAGCAGCCCAGAGAGGGAAGCTTTCTTT
>TRBJ2-7|-|TRBV27|few
CASSRTPGLTAYEQYF
TGTGCCAGCAGCCGGACCCCGGGTCTCACCGCCTACGAGCAGTACTTC
>TRBJ2-7|TRBD2|TRBV20-1|many
CSASGGAFDEQYF
TGCAGTGCTAGCGGGGGGGCCTTCGACGAGCAGTACTTC
>TRBJ2-2|TRBD1|TRBV6-5|few
CASSRVGQGNTGELFF
TGTGCCAGCAGCCGAGTTGGACAGGGGAACACCGGGGAGCTGTTTTTT
>TRBJ2-5|-|TRBV7-2|few
CASSPPGAQETQYF
TGTGCCAGCAGCCCCCCCGGGGCCCAAGAGACCCAGTACTTC
>TRBJ2-1|TRBD1|TRBV7-2|-
CASSLGDSPHNEQFF
TGTGCCAGCAGCTTAGGGGACAGCCCCCACAATGAGCAGTTCTTC
>TRBJ2-5|-|TRBV29-1|-
CSVARLDRETQYF
TGCAGCGTTGCTAGACTAGATCGAGAGACCCAGTACTTC
>TRBJ2-7|TRBD1|TRBV7-6|-
CASSAGQGPLSYEQYF
TGTGCCAGCAGCGCTGGACAGGGGCCGCTTTCCTACGAGCAGTACTTC
>TRBJ2-5|-|TRBV28|-
CASRHSGLKETQYF
TGTGCCAGCAGGCATAGCGGATTGAAAGAGACCCAGTACTTC
>TRBJ1-4|-|TRBV7-9|few
CASSLSSSGNEKLFF
TGTGCCAGCAGCTTATCGAGCAGTGGTAATGAAAAACTGTTTTTT
>TRBJ1-1|-|TRBV4-2|-
CASSQVGIGSRNTEAFF
TGTGCCAGCAGCCAAGTTGGGATTGGGTCTAGGAACACTGAAGCTTTCTTT